This entry lists 11 T cell receptor beta chains sequenced from one sample in a study of T cell responses to AZD1222 COVID-19 vaccine (dated by TCRdb to about 2021). Libraries were built with the immunoSEQ multiplex PCR assay. In TCRdb, the immuneACCESS table is reduced to in-frame sequences with V and J assigned. These tables do not hold every clone; where another copy was compared, an unresolved V gene accounts for under half, and the others remain unexplained. Present in this sample are 75,000 to 100,000 clones, 86% of which were seen just once. The ten largest account for 5% to 7.5% of the sample. Read against the paper, the sample's time point label means: baseline before first vaccination. This material consisted of peripheral blood, taken on day 0 of AZD1222 vaccination. The source of these receptors is an adult in good health.

The chain joins TRBV11-2 to TRBJ1-6; D remains ambiguous. V lost 7 bases and J 1 base, leaving 11 bases between the germline ends. Germline V gene data show CDR1 as SGHAT and CDR2 as FQNNGV. The CDR3 is 15 residues long. Here the CDR3 DNA reads TGTGCCAGCACTCCCCGGTCGTCCTATAATTCACCCCTCCACTTT. Protein product: CASTPRSSYNSPLHF. Drawing the rest from reference TRBV11-2 and TRBJ1-6, the complete variable domain is EAGVAQSPRYKIIEKRQSVAFWCNPISGHATLYWYQQILGQGPKLLIQFQNNGVVDDSQLPKDRFSAERLKGVDSTLKIQPAKLEDSAVYLCASTPRSSYNSPLHFGNGTRLTVT.

The V and J genes are TRBV3-1 (or the pseudogene TRBV3-2) and TRBJ1-4; D gene unclear. Germline loops: CDR1 LGHDT, CDR2 YNNKEL (reference sequence). Between the trimmed V and J ends, which lost 1 base and 4 bases, there was a span of 4 bases. The CDR3 is 13 residues long. The DNA for the CDR3 is TGTGCCAGCAGCCAAGGACGTAATGAAAAACTGTTTTTT. Amino acids: CASSQGRNEKLFF.

The rearrangement joins TRBV5-1 to TRBJ2-1; 13 positions agree with TRBD2. Looked up from germline, CDR1 is SGHRS and CDR2 is YFSETQ. V lost 2 bases, J lost 3 bases, and 8 bases stayed unmatched. The CDR3 has 18 amino acids. CDR3 sequence reads: CASSFLTSGGPDYNEQFF. The CDR3 DNA sequence: TGCGCCAGCAGCTTCCTGACTAGCGGGGGGCCTGACTACAATGAGCAGTTCTTC. Full variable domain (remainder filled in from reference TRBV5-1 and TRBJ2-1): KAGVTQTPRYLIKTRGQQVTLSCSPISGHRSVSWYQQTPGQGLQFLFEYFSETQRNKGNFPGRFSGRQFSNSRSEMNVSTLELGDSALYLCASSFLTSGGPDYNEQFFGPGTRLTVL.

This clone is a singleton in its sample. The chain is built from TRBV6-5 and TRBJ1-3; maybe TRBD1 (6 bases). The ends were cut back, 6 bases at V and 5 bases at J, with 14 bases in the middle. The CDR3 sequence is 14 residues long. Germline values: CDR1 MNHEY, CDR2 SVGAGI. The CDR3 sequence is CASRTQGKRNTIYF. CDR3 bases: TGTGCCAGCAGAACACAGGGAAAGAGAAACACCATATATTTT.

The chain has TRBV6-4 and TRBJ2-1, with 12 bases fitting TRBD1. The CDR3 loop spans 16 amino acids. Germline V gene data show CDR1 as MRHNA and CDR2 as SNTAGT. Trimming removed 3 bases from V and 8 bases from J; junction bases left unmatched: 8. CDR3 in amino acids: CASSDVGTGGGDEQFF. The CDR3 DNA sequence: TGTGCCAGCAGTGATGTTGGGACAGGGGGCGGCGATGAGCAGTTCTTC.

V gene TRBV3-1 (or the pseudogene TRBV3-2) combines with J gene TRBJ2-3, with D hard to call. The ends were cut back, 5 bases at V and 1 base at J, with 10 bases in the middle. The length of the CDR3 is 14 residues. Germline-derived CDR1 and CDR2 are LGHDT and YNNKEL (reference sequence). The CDR3: CASSFSGGTDTQYF. The CDR3, as DNA: TGTGCCAGCAGCTTTAGTGGGGGCACAGATACGCAGTATTTT.

On this clone: The DNA is left out, because the CDR3 cannot be placed on it with certainty; the CDR3 is given as TCRdb lists it. This chain links TRBV24-1 with TRBJ2-7; the listed D gene, TRBD2, was not tested against the DNA. Germline CDR1 and CDR2: KGHDR and SFDVKD. Inclusive of both ends, the CDR3 amounts to 14 amino acids. This CDR3 reads CATSTSGGSYEQYF.

The rearrangement joins TRBV6-6 to TRBJ1-2; D remains unclear. Trimming removed 6 bases from V and 2 bases from J, with 10 bases in between. Germline V CDR1 and CDR2: MNHNY, SVGAGI (reference sequence). The length of the CDR3 is 13 residues. This CDR3 reads CASSLTENYGYTF. DNA of the CDR3: TGTGCCAGCAGCCTGACGGAAAACTATGGCTACACCTTC.

The V call is TRBV5-1, the J call TRBJ2-7; weak D call: TRBD2 (6 bases). Germline V gene data show CDR1 as SGHRS and CDR2 as YFSETQ. Between the trimmed V and J ends, which lost 0 bases and 3 bases, there was a span of 10 bases. This CDR3 region has 14 residues. The CDR3 DNA sequence: TGCGCCAGCAGCTTGGGGGACTCCCTCTACGAGCAGTACTTC. Translating gives CASSLGDSLYEQYF.

This chain connects TRBV19 to TRBJ1-5; 7 bases agree with TRBD1. V lost 5 bases and J lost 5; bases outside the gene matches: 12. Germline CDR1 and CDR2: LNHDA and SQIVND (reference sequence). The CDR3 totals 16 residues. CDR3 amino acids: CASSPRTGNTYQPQHF. Written as DNA, the CDR3 is TGTGCCAGTAGTCCTAGGACAGGAAATACCTATCAGCCCCAGCATTTT.

The rearrangement uses TRBV10-3 and TRBJ1-5, with D tentatively TRBD1 (6 bases). The germline V gene has CDR1 ENHRY and CDR2 SYGVKD. The CDR3 extends over 16 amino acids. The V end lost 0 bases, the J end lost 1 base, and 10 bases lay between the germline ends. CDR3 DNA: TGTGCCATCAGTGAGTCGTCGGGACAAAGCAATCAGCCCCAGCATTTT. Its translation is CAISESSGQSNQPQHF.